One and the same sample provided the 8 T cell receptor beta chains below, sequenced in a study of CD8+ T cells in alopecia areata. Isolated RNA was reverse transcribed into cDNA used as the sequencing template. Assay used: immunoSEQ multiplex PCR; TCRdb lists only in-frame clones, some missing. The sample lists more than 200,000 clones; 43% were seen once. Noted treatment: oral pan-JAK inhibitor, 5-10 mg twice daily. The material was CD4+ T cells sorted from blood, obtained at approximately week 36, from a patient treated with tofacitinib. These receptors came from a human donor with alopecia areata.

The chain joins TRBV18 to TRBJ2-7; no clear D gene. Germline V gene sequence: CDR1 KGHSH, CDR2 LQKENI. The CDR3 runs 14 residues. Deletions cut 6 bases from V and 6 bases from J, with 18 bases between. CDR3 loop: CASSPTDLLGEQYF. The CDR3, as DNA: TGTGCCAGCTCCCCAACAGATTTACTGGGCGAGCAGTACTTC.

There are a few counts of this clone. V is TRBV28 and J is TRBJ1-1; D might be TRBD1 (5 bases). V lost 8 bases to trimming and J lost 4 bases, with 11 bases between them. CDR3 length: 12 residues. Germline-derived CDR1 and CDR2 are MDHEN and SYDVKM. The CDR3 here is CASRREFTEAFF. The CDR3 DNA is TGTGCCAGCCGCAGGGAATTCACTGAAGCTTTCTTT.

CDR3 DNA: TGTGCCAGCAGCCGAGGCCGCGGACAGGGGACCTACGAGCAGTACTTC. Its protein product is CASSRGRGQGTYEQYF. The chain carries TRBV5-6 and TRBJ2-7; 9 bases match TRBD1. V lost 4 bases to trimming and J lost 2 bases; unmatched junction nucleotides: 10. The CDR3 spans 16 residues. The V gene's germline CDR1 is SGHDT and CDR2 YYEEEE.

This chain joins TRBV19 and TRBJ2-1, with 12 bases lining up with TRBD2. This CDR3 has 16 residues. Germline V gene data show CDR1 as LNHDA and CDR2 as SQIVND (reference sequence). V dropped 7 bases and J dropped 3; count of bases not matched to a gene: 7. The CDR3 DNA follows: TGTGCCAGTAAGCGACTAGCGGGAGACATCTACAATGAGCAGTTCTTC. Its protein is CASKRLAGDIYNEQFF.

V and J are TRBV7-8 and TRBJ2-7; no clear D. V dropped 5 bases and J dropped 7 bases, with 12 bases sitting between them. There are 12 residues in the CDR3. The V gene's germline CDR1 is SGHVS and CDR2 FQNEAQ. The DNA of the CDR3 is TGTGCCAGCAGCCGACCCAACTGGGAGCAGTACTTC. It codes for CASSRPNWEQYF.

V usage is TRBV7-9 and J usage is TRBJ2-1; D gene unclear. Trimming took off 0 bases at V and 6 bases at J, with 6 bases between the two ends. This CDR3 is 13 amino acids long. Germline CDR1 is SEHNR and CDR2 is FQNEAQ (reference sequence). CDR3 sequence reads: CASSLARANEQFF. For the CDR3, the DNA is TGTGCCAGCAGCTTAGCCCGGGCCAATGAGCAGTTCTTC.

This clone was observed a handful of times. The gene calls are TRBV30 and TRBJ2-2, with D hard to call. CDR1 GTSNPN and CDR2 SVGIG come from the germline V gene (reference sequence). This CDR3 has 14 amino acids. Deletions cut 0 bases from V and 10 bases from J, with 15 bases between. The CDR3 loop reads CAWSVLRTQKELFF. CDR3 nucleotide sequence: TGTGCCTGGAGTGTGCTCAGGACCCAGAAGGAGCTGTTTTTT.

The chain links TRBV7-9 to TRBJ2-7; D call uncertain. The germline V and J ends were trimmed by 3 bases and 5 bases, with 14 bases remaining between them. CDR1 and CDR2 from the germline V gene are SEHNR and FQNEAQ (reference sequence). The CDR3 consists of 14 residues. The CDR3 DNA follows: TGTGCCAGCAGCTTGCGACACCCCTTCGACGAGCAGTACTTC. As protein: CASSLRHPFDEQYF.